These 27 T cell receptor beta chains originate from one sample sequenced in a study of shared clonotypes between healthy human individuals. Naive CD8 cells lacked CD45RO and underwent positive selection for CCR7, leaving out terminally differentiated effector memory CD45RA+ cells. Assay used: immunoSEQ multiplex PCR; TCRdb lists only in-frame clones, some missing. The sample lists some 2.1 million clones, 80% to 95% occurring once. Source material: naive CD8+ T cells from PBMCs. The receptors stem from a man between 18 and 29 years old in good health. Some clones in this sample may be carry-over from other donors' samples.

This rearrangement joins TRBV7-9 to TRBJ2-3, with no clear D. The CDR3 loop spans 15 amino acids. The V end lost 1 base, the J end lost 4 bases, and 12 bases lay between the germline ends. Germline CDR1 reads SEHNR; CDR2 reads FQNEAQ (reference sequence). CDR3 DNA: TGTGCCAGCAGCTTAGGCCGTTCTCAGGCAGATACGCAGTATTTT. This codes for CASSLGRSQADTQYF.

The CDR3, as DNA: TGTGCCAGCAGTGCGGCGGGAGGGCCCGGCTACGAGCAGTACTTC. Translation: CASSAAGGPGYEQYF. V and J are TRBV6-4 and TRBJ2-7; 9 bases agree with TRBD2. V was pared by 4 bases and J by 3 bases, with 7 bases of the junction left unmatched. CDR3 size: 15 residues. Germline V lookup: CDR1 MRHNA, CDR2 SNTAGT.

The V and J genes are TRBV28 and TRBJ2-7; 11 positions match TRBD2. CDR1 and CDR2 (germline): MDHEN, SYDVKM. The CDR3 has 15 residues. With V trimmed by 4 bases and J by 2 bases, 4 bases remained unmatched. In DNA, the CDR3 is TGTGCCAGCAGTTATGGGACTAGCGGACCCTACGAGCAGTACTTC. It translates to CASSYGTSGPYEQYF. Variable domain in full (rest from reference TRBV28 and TRBJ2-7): DVKVTQSSRYLVKRTGEKVFLECVQDMDHENMFWYRQDPGLGLRLIYFSYDVKMKEKGDIPEGYSVSREKKERFSLILESASTNQTSMYLCASSYGTSGPYEQYFGPGTRLTVT.

The chain employs TRBV4-3 and TRBJ2-5, with D possibly matching TRBD2 (6 bases). V shed 5 bases and J shed 0 bases, with 13 bases lying between them. There are 15 residues in the CDR3. Germline V CDR1 and CDR2: LGHNA, YSLEER. In DNA form, the CDR3 reads TGCGCCAGCAGCGGGGGGACTTCGTACCAAGAGACCCAGTACTTC. It encodes CASSGGTSYQETQYF.

The rearrangement uses TRBV11-3 and TRBJ2-7, with unresolved D. Germline V gene lookup returns CDR1 SGHNT and CDR2 YENEEA. This CDR3 has 13 residues. The ends were cut back, 8 bases at V and 6 bases at J, with 17 bases in the middle. Here the CDR3 DNA reads TGTGCCAGCGGGAACTTCTTCCCAGGCGAGCAGTACTTC. It encodes CASGNFFPGEQYF.

The J gene is TRBJ1-2, the V gene TRBV29-1; perhaps TRBD1 as D (5 bases). V dropped 3 bases and J dropped 5 bases, with 7 bases sitting between them. This CDR3 spans 11 amino acids. The germline V gene encodes CDR1 SQVTM and CDR2 ANQGSEA. The CDR3 is CSVEEGYGYTF. The DNA for the CDR3 is TGCAGCGTTGAGGAGGGGTATGGCTACACCTTC.

This clone was seen only a few times. This chain links TRBV7-9 with TRBJ1-1, with TRBD1 as a possible D gene (5 bases). The CDR3 sequence is 15 residues long. The V end lost 1 base, the J end lost 5 bases, and 14 bases lay between the germline ends. The germline V gene has CDR1 SEHNR and CDR2 FQNEAQ (reference sequence). The chain's CDR3 is CASSLESSGKTEAFF. The DNA for the CDR3 is TGTGCCAGCAGCTTAGAGTCGTCAGGGAAGACTGAAGCTTTCTTT.

This sequence joins TRBV9 and TRBJ2-3; the D gene is possibly TRBD1 (5 bases). Deletions cut 0 bases from V and 1 base from J, with 9 bases between. CDR3 length equals 15 residues. Germline values: CDR1 SGDLS, CDR2 YYNGEE. CDR3 sequence reads: CASSVAQGRTDTQYF. CDR3 nucleotides: TGTGCCAGCAGCGTAGCCCAGGGCCGCACAGATACGCAGTATTTT. The full variable domain, rest sourced from reference TRBV9 and TRBJ2-3, is DSGVTQTPKHLITATGQRVTLRCSPRSGDLSVYWYQQSLDQGLQFLIQYYNGEERAKGNILERFSAQQFPDLHSELNLSSLELGDSALYFCASSVAQGRTDTQYFGPGTRLTVL.

The chain employs TRBV29-1 and TRBJ1-1, with 12 positions matching TRBD1. Per germline, CDR1 SQVTM and CDR2 ANQGSEA. This CDR3 contains 12 residues. Trimming took 7 bases from V and 12 from J; bases not matched to a gene: 9. The CDR3 protein is CSGEGTGGLTFF. CDR3 nucleotide sequence: TGCAGCGGGGAAGGGACAGGGGGCCTAACTTTCTTT.

Here the CDR3 DNA reads TGTGCCAGCAGCATTGTCGGGAACACTGAAGCTTTCTTT. It is translated as CASSIVGNTEAFF. The chain has TRBV28 and TRBJ1-1, with D unresolved. CDR1 is MDHEN and CDR2 is SYDVKM in the germline V gene. The CDR3 is 13 residues long. Trimming pared 6 bases from V and 1 base from J, leaving 9 bases between.

V is TRBV7-9 and J is TRBJ2-1, with D unclear. CDR1 is SEHNR, CDR2 FQNEAQ, per germline (reference sequence). V was cut by 3 bases and J by 9 bases, with 18 bases left in between. The CDR3 is made up of 15 amino acids. The CDR3 sequence is CASSLSTSGVGEQFF. The DNA of the CDR3 is TGTGCCAGCAGCTTGTCAACAAGTGGTGTAGGTGAGCAGTTCTTC.

The chain recombines TRBV7-9 with TRBJ2-1; D unresolved. The germline V gene encodes CDR1 SEHNR and CDR2 FQNEAQ (reference sequence). Between the trimmed V and J ends, which lost 3 bases and 2 bases, there was a span of 11 bases. The CDR3 has 15 amino acids. The CDR3 reads CASSLVDLTYNEQFF. The CDR3 DNA sequence: TGTGCCAGCAGCTTGGTCGATCTGACCTACAATGAGCAGTTCTTC. The full variable domain, completed using reference TRBV7-9 and TRBJ2-1, is DTGVSQNPRHKITKRGQNVTFRCDPISEHNRLYWYRQTLGQGPEFLTYFQNEAQLEKSRLLSDRFSAERPKGSFSTLEIQRTEQGDSAMYLCASSLVDLTYNEQFFGPGTRLTVL.

The rearrangement uses TRBV5-4 and TRBJ1-5, with no clear D. The germline V gene has CDR1 SGHNT and CDR2 YYREEE (reference sequence). The CDR3 totals 13 residues. Trimming shortened V by 1 base and J by 4 bases, and 6 bases separated the two germline ends. Here the CDR3 DNA reads TGTGCCAGCAGCTTGCCGGGGAATCAGCCCCAGCATTTT. Amino acids: CASSLPGNQPQHF.

The chain has TRBV7-8 and TRBJ2-7; D perhaps matches TRBD1 (6 bases). The CDR3 is made up of 18 amino acids. The V end lost 1 base, the J end lost 3 bases, and 22 bases lay between the germline ends. In germline, CDR1 is SGHVS, CDR2 FQNEAQ. Here the CDR3 DNA reads TGTGCCAGCAGCTTAGGGACGGGACATAGGGTTTCGAACTACGAGCAGTACTTC. This sequence encodes CASSLGTGHRVSNYEQYF.

This rearrangement joins TRBV2 to TRBJ1-5; TRBD1 is a possible D gene (5 bases). V was shortened by 4 bases and J by 10 bases, with 11 bases between the two germline ends. Germline V gene data show CDR1 as SNHLY and CDR2 as FYNNEI. CDR3 length equals 12 residues. The CDR3 region is CASSARDLPQHF. CDR3 DNA sequence: TGTGCCAGCAGTGCGAGGGACTTACCCCAGCATTTT.

This chain uses TRBV28 with TRBJ1-5; maybe TRBD1 (5 bases). CDR3 length: 14 residues. The V and J ends lost 7 bases and 9 bases respectively, with 19 bases between them. Germline lookup yields CDR1 MDHEN and CDR2 SYDVKM. CDR3 loop: CASKTLGQGRPQHF. CDR3 nucleotide sequence: TGTGCCAGCAAAACCCTGGGTCAGGGCCGGCCCCAGCATTTT.

The gene calls are TRBV19 and TRBJ2-1, with D hard to call. V lost 6 bases to trimming and J lost 3 bases, with 9 bases between them. This CDR3 has 13 residues. The germline CDR1 and CDR2 sequences are LNHDA and SQIVND (reference sequence). The CDR3 reads CASSQSIYNEQFF. The CDR3 DNA follows: TGTGCCAGTAGCCAGTCGATCTACAATGAGCAGTTCTTC.

The chain carries TRBV15 and TRBJ1-5; TRBD1 matches at 9 bases. This CDR3 comprises 16 residues. Germline V gene sequence: CDR1 LNHNV, CDR2 YYDKDF (reference sequence). V lost 4 bases, J lost 8 bases, and 12 bases stayed unmatched. The CDR3 DNA reads TGTGCCACCAGCATGAGACTGACAGGGGGTAAGGAGCCCCAGCATTTT. It specifies CATSMRLTGGKEPQHF.

The gene calls are TRBV11-2 and TRBJ2-7; D gene uncertain. CDR3 size: 14 residues. Trimming shortened V by 4 bases and J by 5 bases, and 15 bases separated the two germline ends. Germline CDR1 SGHAT, CDR2 FQNNGV. CDR3 in amino acids: CASSSGPTLDEQYF. The CDR3, as DNA: TGTGCCAGCAGCTCTGGGCCCACACTGGACGAGCAGTACTTC.

This chain links TRBV15 with TRBJ2-5, with 7 positions matching TRBD2. CDR1 LNHNV and CDR2 YYDKDF come from the germline V gene (reference sequence). V dropped 2 bases and J dropped 4; count of bases not matched to a gene: 7. The CDR3 loop spans 15 amino acids. The CDR3 nucleotides read TGTGCCACCAGCAGAAAATCGACTAGCTCAGAGACCCAGTACTTC. It is translated as CATSRKSTSSETQYF.

The genes are TRBV4-1 and TRBJ2-4, with 11 bases lining up with TRBD1. CDR1 and CDR2 from the germline V gene are MGHRA and YSYEKL. The CDR3 contains 18 residues. V shed 1 base and J 8 bases; nucleotides not matched to a gene: 13. The CDR3 bases are TGCGCCAGCAGCCAAGGTTGGACAGGGGGCTCCTCCGGCGACATTCAGTACTTC. Protein: CASSQGWTGGSSGDIQYF.

Points on this clone: The sample carries other DNA sequences with the same CDR3. The rearrangement joins TRBV4-1 to TRBJ2-7; TRBD1 might be the D (5 bases). V was cut by 1 base and J by 5 bases, with 12 bases left in between. This CDR3 spans 14 amino acids. Germline V gives CDR1 MGHRA, CDR2 YSYEKL. The CDR3 region is CASSQVGQGNEQYF. CDR3 nucleotide sequence: TGCGCCAGCAGCCAAGTAGGTCAGGGTAACGAGCAGTACTTC.

This clone occurred once. The chain recombines TRBV28 with TRBJ2-1; 15 bases line up with TRBD2. The ends lost 6 bases at V and 12 bases at J; junction bases unmatched: 12. The germline gives CDR1 MDHEN, CDR2 SYDVKM. There are 16 residues in the CDR3. The CDR3 DNA follows: TGTGCCAGCAGGAGCCACGGACTAGCGGGAGGGCCAGGGCAGTTCTTC. As protein: CASRSHGLAGGPGQFF.

On this clone itself: The same CDR3 arises from other DNA sequences in this sample as well. This chain links TRBV30 with TRBJ1-6, with D possibly TRBD1 on 5 matching bases. Germline CDR1 is GTSNPN and CDR2 is SVGIG (reference sequence). The CDR3 has 16 residues. The V end was cut by 0 bases, the J end by 0 bases, with 9 bases between. The CDR3 sequence: CAWSVGVSSYNSPLHF. The CDR3 DNA is TGTGCCTGGAGTGTAGGGGTGAGCTCCTATAATTCACCCCTCCACTTT.

The CDR3: CASSQDQRPAETQYF. The CDR3 DNA follows: TGCGCCAGCAGCCAAGATCAGCGACCCGCGGAGACCCAGTACTTC. This sequence joins TRBV4-1 and TRBJ2-5; D remains unclear. Germline lookup yields CDR1 MGHRA and CDR2 YSYEKL. This CDR3 comprises 15 residues. The V and J ends lost 0 bases and 5 bases respectively, with 13 bases between them.

The V call is TRBV11-2, the J call TRBJ2-3, with D tentatively TRBD2 (6 bases). Germline CDR1 is SGHAT and CDR2 is FQNNGV. Trimming shortened V by 4 bases and J by 5 bases, and 22 bases separated the two germline ends. CDR3 length: 17 residues. CDR3 sequence: CASSSLATTPVEDTQYF. DNA for the CDR3: TGTGCCAGCAGCTCTCTAGCGACCACTCCAGTGGAAGATACGCAGTATTTT.

The chain joins TRBV28 to TRBJ1-2, with 7 bases aligning to TRBD1. The V segment lost 7 bases and the J segment 6 bases; nucleotides outside the gene matches: 11. From germline, CDR1 is MDHEN and CDR2 SYDVKM. The CDR3 is 14 amino acids. For the CDR3, the DNA is TGTGCCAGCACCCTAGGGGGCGGGGAGGATGGCTACACCTTC. Translating it yields CASTLGGGEDGYTF.